The present T cell receptor beta chain was sequenced within a study of CD8 T cells in Susac syndrome. On the study more broadly: Susac syndrome patients were untreated, on corticosteroids with some adding intravenous immunoglobulin, or on intravenous immunoglobulin only. Study observations and caveats: Several Susac-specific public clones appeared in CD8+ TEMRA repertoires, and around 16 in total CD8+ repertoires.

The V and J ends lost 4 bases and 5 bases, in that order; junction bases with no gene match: 12. The CDR3 extends over 16 amino acids. Per the germline V gene, CDR1 is SEHNR and CDR2 is FQNEAQ (reference sequence). Roughly 0.45 to 1 ug RNA was reverse transcribed with random hexamers. MiXCR, applied by TCRdb to the immunoSEQ multiplex PCR reads, yields one record per CDR3 protein. The table has more than 80,000 distinct CDR3 sequences, 94% seen once; the top ten hold 0.41%. About this clonotype itself: Antigen specificity is unknown.

The clonotype was recovered from a human donor with Susac syndrome. The V gene is TRBV7-9, the J gene TRBJ1-1, with TRBD1 matching over 8 bases. The specimen sequenced was CD8+ T cells from PBMCs. The DNA of the CDR3 is TGTGCCAGCAGCTCTCCTCTCGACAGGGGTGGGACTGAAGCTTTCTTT. The encoded protein is CASSSPLDRGGTEAFF.